These T cell receptor beta chains were read from a single sample in a study of beta chain features in type 1 diabetes. Using immunoSEQ multiplex PCR, the repertoire was profiled, and TCRdb retains in-frame clones only, with some absent. The sample has around 180,000 clones; more than 10% are singletons. Sequencing input: central memory CD4+ T cells from blood. The source of these receptors is a woman between 18 and 29 years old in good health. CDR3s include the opening cysteine and the closing phenylalanine or tryptophan. The D gene is left open where the match is weak. Where a row states a size, it is once, few, many or the class of an expanded clone; other rows omit it.

>NA|TRBJ2-3|TRBV30|few
CAWSAGGATDTQYF
TGTGCCTGGAGCGCCGGGGGAGCCACAGATACGCAGTATTTT
>TRBD1|TRBJ2-2|TRBV7-2|NA
CASSFGQGVGELFF
TGTGCCAGCAGCTTCGGACAGGGGGTCGGGGAGCTGTTTTTT
>NA|TRBJ1-3|TRBV10-3|few
CAISDQLGSGNTIYF
TGTGCCATCAGTGACCAACTCGGCTCTGGAAACACCATATATTTT
>NA|TRBJ2-1|TRBV27|few
CASSLLGQRRSNEQFF
TGTGCCAGCAGTTTATTGGGGCAACGGCGTTCGAATGAGCAGTTCTTC
>TRBD1|TRBJ2-1|TRBV5-4|few
CASSSLGTGSSYGDEQFF
TGTGCCAGCAGCTCGCTTGGGACAGGGTCATCCTACGGCGATGAGCAGTTCTTC
>TRBD2|TRBJ2-1|TRBV28|NA
CASSSFTTSSRQFF
TGTGCCAGCAGTTCCTTTACGACTAGCTCAAGGCAGTTCTTC
>NA|TRBJ2-6|TRBV19|NA
CASSTRGSGANVLTF
TGTGCCAGTAGTACCAGGGGCTCTGGGGCCAACGTCCTGACTTTC
>NA|TRBJ2-7|TRBV28|NA
CASSLGGLSPYEQYF
TGTGCCAGCAGTTTGGGGGGATTATCCCCCTACGAGCAGTACTTC
>TRBD2|TRBJ2-1|TRBV30|NA
CAWTSKSGLAYNEQFF
TGTGCCTGGACTTCCAAATCGGGACTAGCGTACAATGAGCAGTTCTTC
>TRBD2|TRBJ2-1|TRBV25-1|NA
CASSDASGSPYNEQFF
TGTGCCAGCAGTGATGCTAGCGGGAGCCCCTACAATGAGCAGTTCTTC
>NA|TRBJ2-6|TRBV28|NA
CATYTPEHRSGANVLTF
TGTGCCACCTATACCCCCGAGCACCGCTCTGGGGCCAACGTCCTGACTTTC
>TRBD2|TRBJ2-1|TRBV30|few
CAWRGGSGYNEQFF
TGTGCCTGGAGAGGCGGGAGCGGGTACAATGAGCAGTTCTTC
>NA|TRBJ1-2|TRBV28|few
CASSFYGRVGF
TGTGCCAGCAGCTTCTACGGGAGGGTGGGCTTC
>TRBD1|TRBJ2-7|TRBV6-6|NA
CASSTDRGQYF
TGTGCCAGCAGTACTGACAGGGGGCAGTACTTC
>NA|TRBJ2-1|TRBV7-2|NA
CASSLGGYLRNEQFF
TGTGCCAGCAGCTTAGGCGGTTACCTTAGGAATGAGCAGTTCTTC
>TRBD2|TRBJ2-3|TRBV29-1|few
CSARPGLAGEDFTDTQYF
TGCAGCGCCCGACCGGGACTAGCGGGCGAAGATTTCACAGATACGCAGTATTTT
>NA|TRBJ2-7|TRBV29-1|NA
CSASLSPYEQYF
TGCAGCGCCTCACTAAGCCCCTACGAGCAGTACTTC
>NA|TRBJ1-2|TRBV7-2|NA
CASSPTGGYGYTF
TGTGCCAGCAGCCCAACGGGGGGCTATGGCTACACCTTC
>NA|TRBJ1-1|TRBV28|few
CASSLIGGATEAFF
TGTGCCAGCAGTTTGATAGGAGGGGCCACTGAAGCTTTCTTT
>TRBD1|TRBJ2-3|TRBV14|NA
CASSQVTGATQYF
TGTGCCAGCAGCCAAGTAACAGGGGCCACGCAGTATTTT
>NA|TRBJ1-2|TRBV15|NA
CATSRAGFGYTF
TGTGCCACCAGCAGAGCAGGGTTCGGCTACACCTTC